The 20 T cell receptor beta chains listed next were all sequenced from one sample in a study of post-analysis software for immune sequencing data. Study-level findings and limits: Roughly 5 TRBV segments were significantly more frequent in patients than in controls. TRBV5-6, TRBV5-1 and TRBV20-1 were among these segments.

Their recognized antigens are unknown. Unique-molecular-identifier-tagged TCR beta cDNA libraries were used. A single record per CDR3 protein comes from TCRdb applying MiXCR to the PCR reads. The data show about 570,000 distinct CDR3 sequences, under 40% seen once. The specimen was blood. The receptors were gathered from a girl aged 2 to 17 with multiple sclerosis.

This clonotype was recorded a few times. The chain recombines TRBV4-1 with TRBJ2-7; D might be TRBD1 (5 bases). V gave up 1 base and J gave up 6 bases, with 10 bases separating them. Germline CDR1 MGHRA, CDR2 YSYEKL. The length of the CDR3 is 13 residues. The CDR3 DNA reads TGCGCCAGCAGCCAAGGGCCAGGGTCCGAGCAGTACTTC. This gives the protein CASSQGPGSEQYF.

This clonotype has a handful of counts. The chain joins TRBV29-1 to TRBJ1-2, with TRBD1 matching over 8 bases. From germline, CDR1 is SQVTM and CDR2 ANQGSEA. The J segment lost 7 bases and the V segment lost 7 bases, leaving 14 bases of the junction unmatched. CDR3 length: 14 residues. In nucleotides, the CDR3 is TGCAGCGACTCCGGAGGACAGGGAGGCCCTGGCTACACCTTC. Translating it yields CSDSGGQGGPGYTF.

The count of this clonotype is one. The chain couples TRBV5-1 to TRBJ1-2; D remains unclear. The V gene lost 0 bases and the J gene lost 0 bases, with 9 bases spanning the gap. Germline CDR1 and CDR2: SGHRS and YFSETQ. CDR3 length: 15 amino acids. CDR3 in amino acids: CASSLAGATNYGYTF. The CDR3 coding sequence is TGCGCCAGCAGCTTGGCGGGAGCCACTAACTATGGCTACACCTTC.

J is TRBJ2-5 and V is TRBV20-1, with D tentatively TRBD2 (6 bases). This CDR3 has 13 amino acids. The V and J ends lost 6 bases and 3 bases respectively, with 14 bases between them. Germline V CDR1 and CDR2: DFQATT, SNEGSKA (reference sequence). CDR3 bases: TGCAGTGCCAGACGGGACTCCAAAGAGACCCAGTACTTC. The encoded protein is CSARRDSKETQYF.

This clonotype was observed many times. The J gene is TRBJ2-3, the V gene TRBV29-1; the D is unclear. CDR1 is SQVTM, CDR2 ANQGSEA, per germline. The CDR3 covers 16 residues. The germline V and J ends were trimmed by 2 bases and 6 bases, with 21 bases remaining between them. CDR3 loop: CSVEPFYRAVRDTQYF. Here the CDR3 DNA reads TGCAGCGTTGAACCTTTCTATCGGGCCGTCCGGGATACGCAGTATTTT.

The chain has TRBV5-1 and TRBJ1-1; D perhaps matches TRBD1 (6 bases). V shed 2 bases and J shed 3 bases, with 11 bases lying between them. CDR3 length: 14 amino acids. Germline-derived CDR1 and CDR2 are SGHRS and YFSETQ. The chain's CDR3 is CASSLDRWDTEAFF. CDR3 DNA sequence: TGCGCCAGCAGCTTAGACAGGTGGGACACTGAAGCTTTCTTT.

This clonotype appeared a few times. The chain has TRBV14 and TRBJ2-1; 8 bases align to TRBD2. J gave up 0 bases and V 4 bases, and 8 bases lay outside the gene matches. Germline V CDR1 and CDR2: SGHDN, FVKESK. This CDR3 spans 17 amino acids. DNA of the CDR3: TGTGCCAGCAGCCGGGCTCCTAGCGGGTACTCCTACAATGAGCAGTTCTTC. Protein sequence: CASSRAPSGYSYNEQFF.

This clonotype was found a few times. The chain combines TRBV29-1 with TRBJ2-7; weak D call: TRBD2 (5 bases). The CDR3 spans 11 residues. Germline-derived CDR1 and CDR2 are SQVTM and ANQGSEA. The ends were cut back, 8 bases at V and 6 bases at J, with 14 bases in the middle. Written as DNA, the CDR3 is TGCAGCCCGGACTCAACTTGCGAGCAGTACTTC. This translates into CSPDSTCEQYF.

DNA for the CDR3: TGCAGTGCTACCACCGCAGGCGGGACAAAAGGGCAGCCCCAGCATTTT. This encodes CSATTAGGTKGQPQHF. The chain couples TRBV20-1 to TRBJ1-5, with D possibly TRBD1 on 6 matching bases. Trimming pared 4 bases from V and 7 bases from J, leaving 23 bases between. The CDR3 sequence is 16 residues long. Germline loops: CDR1 DFQATT, CDR2 SNEGSKA (reference sequence).

The V and J genes are TRBV20-1 and TRBJ2-7; 9 bases are shared with TRBD2. The V gene end was trimmed by 4 bases and the J gene end by 0 bases; junction bases not matched to a gene: 4. Germline-derived CDR1 and CDR2 are DFQATT and SNEGSKA (reference sequence). This CDR3 region has 14 residues. CDR3 DNA: TGCAGTGCTATCCTAGCGGGGAGCTCCTACGAGCAGTACTTC. This sequence encodes CSAILAGSSYEQYF.

On this clonotype: One base away lies a much larger clone, so this may be a sequencing read error. This chain connects TRBV29-1 to TRBJ2-5, with 13 bases identical to TRBD2. The closer fit of TRBJ2-7 to the DNA end suggests the J call may be wrong. The CDR3 has 15 amino acids. The germline gives CDR1 SQVTM, CDR2 ANQGSEA. CDR3 protein: CSVGGLAGPTYEQYF. The CDR3 nucleotides read TGCAGCGTTGGGGGACTAGCGGGGCCTACCTACGAGCAGTACTTC.

This clonotype was observed a few times. The chain links TRBV3-1 to TRBJ1-6, with D unclear. V was pared by 3 bases and J by 5 bases, with 5 bases between. The V gene's germline CDR1 is LGHDT and CDR2 YNNKEL (reference sequence). This CDR3 is built from 13 residues. The CDR3 sequence: CASSQVDNSPLHF. In DNA, the CDR3 is TGTGCCAGCAGCCAGGTGGATAATTCACCCCTCCACTTT.

This chain joins TRBV20-1 and TRBJ2-5; the match to TRBD1 covers 9 bases. The CDR3 is 14 amino acids. Germline V gene sequence: CDR1 DFQATT, CDR2 SNEGSKA (reference sequence). Losses at the gene ends were 5 bases for V and 5 bases for J; bases not matched to a gene: 9. This chain's CDR3 is CSAPRTGEDETQYF. DNA for the CDR3: TGCAGTGCTCCTAGGACAGGGGAAGACGAGACCCAGTACTTC.

Only a few counts were recorded for this clonotype. The chain couples TRBV7-9 to TRBJ2-1; a weak D match, TRBD1 (6 bases). Trimming removed 8 bases at V and 8 bases at J, with 16 bases between. In germline, CDR1 is SEHNR, CDR2 FQNEAQ (reference sequence). The CDR3 is 13 residues long. The CDR3 region is CASLGQTWDEQFF. CDR3 bases: TGTGCCAGCCTGGGACAAACTTGGGATGAGCAGTTCTTC.

This chain uses TRBV5-1 with TRBJ1-2; TRBD1 matches 7 bases. Germline trimming cut 0 bases from V and 6 bases from J; bases unmatched to any gene: 11. Per the germline V gene, CDR1 is SGHRS and CDR2 is YFSETQ. There are 16 residues in the CDR3. CDR3 sequence: CASSLAPSEGADGYTF. The CDR3 nucleotides are TGCGCCAGCAGCTTGGCCCCGTCGGAGGGGGCAGATGGCTACACCTTC. Full variable domain (outside the CDR3, taken from reference TRBV5-1 and TRBJ1-2): KAGVTQTPRYLIKTRGQQVTLSCSPISGHRSVSWYQQTPGQGLQFLFEYFSETQRNKGNFPGRFSGRQFSNSRSEMNVSTLELGDSALYLCASSLAPSEGADGYTFGSGTRLTVV.

The chain carries TRBV19 and TRBJ1-5; perhaps TRBD1 as D (6 bases). The germline CDR1 and CDR2 sequences are LNHDA and SQIVND (reference sequence). The CDR3 is 15 residues long. V was clipped by 3 bases and J by 9 bases, with 18 bases between them. This chain's CDR3 is CASSIGDIFDLPQHF. The DNA for the CDR3 is TGTGCCAGTAGTATTGGGGACATATTTGATTTGCCCCAGCATTTT.

J is TRBJ1-1 and V is TRBV20-1; no reliable D call. Looked up from germline, CDR1 is DFQATT and CDR2 is SNEGSKA (reference sequence). Trimming took off 0 bases at V and 6 bases at J, with 8 bases between the two ends. This CDR3 has 12 residues. The CDR3 DNA is TGCAGTGCTAGAGATGGCGGGGCTGAAGCTTTCTTT. Its protein product is CSARDGGAEAFF.

This clonotype was seen more than once but under ten times. The gene calls are TRBV7-6 and TRBJ2-5, with 9 bases fitting TRBD1. The germline V gene has CDR1 SGHVS and CDR2 FNYEAQ. With V trimmed by 5 bases and J by 4 bases, 8 bases remained unmatched. This CDR3 comprises 15 residues. This CDR3 reads CASSLIRTGAETQYF. For the CDR3, the DNA is TGTGCCAGCAGCCTAATCCGGACAGGGGCAGAGACCCAGTACTTC.

This sequence joins TRBV24-1 and TRBJ2-5, with D unclear. CDR1 KGHDR and CDR2 SFDVKD come from the germline V gene. V gave up 3 bases and J gave up 6 bases, with 16 bases separating them. This CDR3 comprises 15 residues. The CDR3 DNA follows: TGTGCCACCAGTGATACACCATCGGGTAGGAAGACCCAGTACTTC. It is translated as CATSDTPSGRKTQYF.

The chain has TRBV5-1 and TRBJ2-1, with D uncertain. The CDR3 consists of 14 residues. CDR1 SGHRS and CDR2 YFSETQ come from the germline V gene. V was pared by 0 bases and J by 9 bases, with 13 bases between. The CDR3 DNA is TGCGCCAGCAGCTTGGAACGTACTATTGTTGAGCAGTTCTTC. It yields the protein CASSLERTIVEQFF.